The 3 T cell receptor beta chains in this list originate from one sample, sequenced in a study of blood T cell repertoires in COVID-19 (dated by TCRdb to 2018 to 2020). Libraries were constructed by the immunoSEQ multiplex PCR assay. Here the immuneACCESS table is served through TCRdb, limited to in-frame sequences with V and J called. Missing clones are a known gap in these copies; in checked studies unresolved V genes cover under half, and the rest lacks a known reason. This sample lists roughly 110,000 clones; around 88% were detected once. Together, the top ten hold 6.8% of the sample. The specimen was peripheral blood. The receptors stem from a man in his forties or fifties with active or convalescent COVID-19.

The chain uses TRBV7-8 and TRBJ2-1; D perhaps matches TRBD2 (5 bases). Trimming pared 4 bases from V and 4 bases from J, leaving 11 bases between. CDR3 size: 14 residues. CDR1 is SGHVS, CDR2 FQNEAQ, per germline. Written as DNA, the CDR3 is TGTGCCAGCAGCTACCGGGATAGTTACAATGAGCAGTTCTTC. Translating gives CASSYRDSYNEQFF.

The genes are TRBV4-1 and TRBJ2-5; D perhaps matches TRBD1 (6 bases). The CDR3 is 15 amino acids. V shed 0 bases and J shed 2 bases, with 10 bases lying between them. Germline loops: CDR1 MGHRA, CDR2 YSYEKL. CDR3 coding DNA: TGCGCCAGCAGCCAAGATCAGAGGGGGCAAGAGACCCAGTACTTC. Protein sequence: CASSQDQRGQETQYF.

The chain uses TRBV28 and TRBJ2-3; 12 bases map to TRBD2. J lost 6 bases, V lost 5 bases, and 12 bases had no gene match. Germline loops: CDR1 MDHEN, CDR2 SYDVKM. This CDR3 spans 17 amino acids. As DNA, the CDR3 is TGTGCCAGCAGTCCGACCCTAGCGGGAGGGGGACGGGATACGCAGTATTTT. Protein product: CASSPTLAGGGRDTQYF.